This T cell receptor beta chain derives from a study of blood T cell repertoires in COVID-19 (dated by TCRdb to 2020 to 2022). About the study as a whole: The collaborator samples originated in the United States, Italy and Spain and spanned the acute and convalescent phases of COVID-19. The material from the prospective study consisted of cDNA or gDNA derived from T cells, B-cell-depleted T cells, or PBMCs. Subjects who had been exposed to COVID-19, were actively infected with it, or had recovered from it provided the deeply sampled blood TCRbeta repertoires that made up the dataset. A freely available public database, intended as a resource for researchers studying the immune response to SARS-CoV-2, is where the repertoires were released. The samples were drawn from the first 160 participants of the ongoing ImmuneRACE study and from 950 to 1,500 subjects provided by 6 global collaborators. A de-identified subject ID, COVID-19 status, age in years and sex were almost always included in the sample metadata. HLA class I and class II types, where available, came from metadata supplied by the sample provider rather than from assay-based typing. What the study reported, not specific to this receptor: The quantity of clinical and demographic metadata differed by source and by participant and was supplied without curation.

Of note for this clone: Its binding antigen is unknown. No qualities accompany the bases; no much larger clone lies one base away.

The immunoSEQ Assay, a bias-controlled multiplex PCR, was used to amplify TCRbeta CDR3 regions from genomic DNA. As for how the authors treated the data: Nucleated cell counts per sample were estimated from amplification of reference gene primers within the assay. To quantify the absolute abundance of each unique TCRbeta CDR3 rearrangement, sequence reads were collapsed and filtered. Productive Simpson clonality was computed per sample as the square root of Simpson's diversity index over productive rearrangements. What TCRdb holds here is the immuneACCESS table cut down to in-frame rearrangements. Part of the clones is not present; checked against another copy, under half of the missing clones reflect an unresolved V gene, and the others are unexplained. D and trimming come from the DNA, and the V and J calls and clone size come from that table. The sample table contains 80,000 to 100,000 clones; only one count was recorded for around three quarters of them. The top ten clones comprise about 8.7% of the sample.

Looking up the germline V gene yields CDR1 LGHNA and CDR2 YNFKEQ. V is shortened by 6 bases, J by 5 bases, and the region joining them spans 4 bases. Inclusive of the bounding cysteine and phenylalanine, the CDR3 is 11 residues long. Just CDR3 DNA is preserved here, 33 bases in frame from base 1. Another Seattle source contributed samples from volunteer blood donors who had recovered from COVID-19. Each collaborating institution followed its own protocols to collect whole blood in K2EDTA tubes. For TCRbeta analysis, collaborators shipped samples as frozen whole blood, isolated PBMCs, or DNA extracted from either of those sample types.

The sequenced sample consisted of peripheral blood. The sequence links TRBV4-2 to TRBJ1-4, with the D gene too uncertain to name. The receptor's source is a man aged 50-59 years who had recovered from COVID-19. The CDR3 sequence is CASSLNEKLFF. The DNA reads as follows: TGTGCCAGCAGTCTCAATGAAAAACTGTTTTTT.